The present TCR beta chain was sequenced within a study of T cells in Graves' hyperthyroidism and ophthalmopathy. Study-level findings and limits: Blood shared most expanded thyroid clonotypes above 0.001.

Authors of the study amplified TCR beta CDR3 regions from RNA transcripts. The HTBI primer set served for first-round RT-PCR of the TCR CDR3. Each CDR3 protein is one row after TCRdb ran MiXCR on the multiplex PCR reads. The profile shows about 98,000 distinct CDR3 sequences, 35% to 45% of them singletons. With 7 bases removed from V and 1 base from J, the gap between germline ends came to 13 bases. CDR3 size: 13 residues. Germline V CDR1 and CDR2: SQVTM, ANQGSEA. On this clonotype itself: Its specificity is unknown.

This chain connects TRBV29-1 to TRBJ1-1; D might be TRBD1 (6 bases). The receptor was isolated from a young woman with Graves' hyperthyroidism. The sample consisted of peripheral blood or thyroid tissue (not recorded which). CDR3 bases: TGCAGCGCCGTGGACAGCTCGAACACTGAAGCTTTCTTT. Residues: CSAVDSSNTEAFF.